This T cell receptor (beta chain) was observed in a study of ipilimumab plus nivolumab after autologous stem cell transplantation. Across the whole study: Both relapsed and primary refractory DLBCL were included.

The method was immunoSEQ multiplex PCR; TCRdb's version includes in-frame clones alone and lacks a portion of them. The sample consists of 9,000 to 15,000 clones, about 70% of them appearing once. Specimen: PBMCs, collected in a trial of ipilimumab plus nivolumab as post-transplant consolidation. This sequence was found in a male donor with diffuse large B-cell lymphoma.

CDR3 residues: CASSEGEKLFF. The CDR3, as DNA: TGTGCCAGCAGTGAGGGTGAAAAACTGTTTTTT. The rearrangement joins TRBV6-1 to TRBJ1-4; D not resolved. Trimming left V 3 bases short and J 7 bases short, with 3 bases between. Per germline, CDR1 MNHNS and CDR2 SASEGT. This CDR3 is built from 11 residues.